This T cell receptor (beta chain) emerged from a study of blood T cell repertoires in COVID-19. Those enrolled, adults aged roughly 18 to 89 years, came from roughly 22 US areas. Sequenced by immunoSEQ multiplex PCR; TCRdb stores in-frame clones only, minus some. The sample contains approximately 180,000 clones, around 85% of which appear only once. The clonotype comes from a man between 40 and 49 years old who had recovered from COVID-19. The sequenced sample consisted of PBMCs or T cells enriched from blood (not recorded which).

The CDR3 is CASMAQADTEAFF. The DNA of the CDR3 is TGTGCCAGCATGGCACAGGCGGATACTGAAGCTTTCTTT. This chain uses TRBV2 with TRBJ1-1; D possibly corresponds to TRBD1 (5 bases). Per the germline V gene, CDR1 is SNHLY and CDR2 is FYNNEI. This CDR3 is 13 amino acids long. The V and J ends lost 7 bases and 5 bases respectively, with 14 bases between them.